The 15 T cell receptor beta chains given below trace back to one sample, sequenced in a study of OX40 agonist ivuxolimab in advanced cancers. Clones were sequenced by immunoSEQ multiplex PCR, and TCRdb holds only the in-frame ones, with some missing. The data show around 63,000 clones, with roughly nine tenths seen just once and 10% to 12% held by the top ten. This specimen was CD4+ or CD8+ T cells sorted from blood, taken in a trial of the OX40 agonist ivuxolimab. The receptors come from an adult with an advanced solid tumor such as melanoma, head and neck, liver or kidney cancer.

V is TRBV2 and J is TRBJ2-3; D unclear. V lost 8 bases to trimming and J lost 1 base, with 4 bases between them. Germline V gene data show CDR1 as SNHLY and CDR2 as FYNNEI. The CDR3 totals 11 residues. For the CDR3, the DNA is TGTGCCAGCGGGCGCACAGATACGCAGTATTTT. Protein: CASGRTDTQYF.

The chain carries TRBV21-1 and TRBJ2-7. TRBV21-1 is a pseudogene segment. The CDR3 has 17 residues. The CDR3 reads CASPRRGLKTYRYEQYF. As DNA, the CDR3 is TGTGCCAGCCCCCGACGTGGTCTCAAAACCTATCGATACGAGCAGTACTTC.

This clone has just one count. The chain is built from TRBV2 and TRBJ2-3; no definite D call. The CDR3 runs to 14 residues. V was pared by 5 bases and J by 1 base, with 10 bases between. Germline lookup yields CDR1 SNHLY and CDR2 FYNNEI. CDR3 bases: TGTGCCAGCAGTAAGTGGATGGGCACAGATACGCAGTATTTT. It specifies CASSKWMGTDTQYF.

The chain employs TRBV6-1 and TRBJ1-3; D is perhaps TRBD1 (6 bases). CDR1 and CDR2 from the germline V gene are MNHNS and SASEGT. The CDR3 has 15 residues. Trimming took 7 bases from V and 2 from J, leaving 15 bases between them. CDR3 residues: CASTDRGGAGNTIYF. In DNA, the CDR3 is TGTGCCAGCACCGACCGGGGGGGCGCTGGAAACACCATATATTTT.

As DNA, the CDR3 is TGTGCCAGCAGTCCGAGGAGGGCGGCGACCGGGGAGCTGTTTTTT. This translates into CASSPRRAATGELFF. The chain carries TRBV6-1 and TRBJ2-2; D might be TRBD2 (6 bases). Germline CDR1 and CDR2: MNHNS and SASEGT. The CDR3 consists of 15 residues. With 5 bases removed from V and 5 bases from J, the gap between germline ends came to 15 bases.

The J gene is TRBJ1-2, the V gene TRBV2; unclear D gene. This CDR3 comprises 15 residues. V gave up 2 bases and J gave up 1 base, with 11 bases separating them. CDR1 is SNHLY, CDR2 FYNNEI, per germline. The CDR3 DNA reads as TGTGCCAGCAGTGAACGGTCTAGTATTAACTATGGCTACACCTTC. Translated: CASSERSSINYGYTF.

J is TRBJ2-4 and V is TRBV28; 7 bases match TRBD1. The junction had 3 bases not matched to a gene; V was cut back by 4 bases and J by 0 bases. The germline gives CDR1 MDHEN, CDR2 SYDVKM. This CDR3 spans 15 amino acids. The CDR3 DNA follows: TGTGCCAGCAGTTGGACAGGCCTAGCCAAAAACATTCAGTACTTC. It translates to CASSWTGLAKNIQYF.

This clone has just a few counts. V is TRBV4-1 and J is TRBJ1-4; TRBD1 aligns across 7 bases. CDR3 length: 14 residues. J gave up 3 bases and V 6 bases, and 4 bases lay outside the gene matches. Per germline, CDR1 MGHRA and CDR2 YSYEKL. In nucleotides, the CDR3 is TGCGCCAGCAGGCAGACAGGGTCTAATGAAAAACTGTTTTTT. This codes for CASRQTGSNEKLFF.

The chain has TRBV11-1 and TRBJ2-1, with D perhaps matching TRBD1 (6 bases). The CDR3 contains 16 residues. Trimming shortened V by 5 bases and J by 7 bases, and 21 bases separated the two germline ends. In germline, CDR1 is SGHAT, CDR2 FQDESV (reference sequence). CDR3 in amino acids: CASSPGDPGVWNEQFF. The CDR3, as DNA: TGTGCCAGCAGCCCAGGGGACCCCGGGGTGTGGAATGAGCAGTTCTTC.

The chain employs TRBV11-2 and TRBJ1-6, with D possibly matching TRBD1 (6 bases). Germline V gives CDR1 SGHAT, CDR2 FQNNGV. This CDR3 is built from 15 residues. The V end was cut by 5 bases, the J end by 6 bases, with 14 bases between. CDR3 coding DNA: TGTGCCAGCAGCATAACAGGGTTAGCTAATTCACCCCTCCACTTT. Protein: CASSITGLANSPLHF.

The V and J genes are TRBV2 and TRBJ2-5; 14 bases are shared with TRBD2. The CDR3 consists of 18 residues. With 6 bases clipped from V and 4 bases from J, the junction kept 13 bases outside the gene matches. The germline CDR1 and CDR2 sequences are SNHLY and FYNNEI. CDR3 protein: CASRGWGLAGEGRETQYF. For the CDR3, the DNA is TGTGCCAGCAGGGGGTGGGGACTAGCGGGAGAGGGCAGAGAGACCCAGTACTTC.

The gene calls are TRBV9 and TRBJ2-1; 8 nucleotides align to TRBD2. CDR3 length equals 13 residues. Germline CDR1 SGDLS, CDR2 YYNGEE. After removal of 4 bases from V and 9 bases from J, the junction contained 6 bases not matched to a gene. The CDR3 coding sequence is TGTGCCAGCAGCTTAGGGACTAGAGTTGAGCAGTTCTTC. It encodes CASSLGTRVEQFF.

The chain employs TRBV6-1 and TRBJ2-7, with D possibly called TRBD1 or TRBD2 (6 bases each). V was shortened by 9 bases and J by 1 base, with 19 bases between the two germline ends. Germline CDR1 is MNHNS and CDR2 is SASEGT. The CDR3 is 15 amino acids. This chain's CDR3 is CASRRSRDTSYEQYF. The DNA for the CDR3 is TGTGCCAGTCGACGATCGCGGGACACATCCTACGAGCAGTACTTC.

The chain is built from TRBV10-2 and TRBJ1-1, with D perhaps TRBD1 (5 bases). The CDR3 is 13 residues long. The germline gives CDR1 WSHSY, CDR2 SAAADI. With 6 bases removed from V and 2 bases from J, the gap between germline ends came to 10 bases. CDR3 DNA sequence: TGCGCCAGCAGAGATCAGGGAAACACTGAAGCTTTCTTT. Encoded protein: CASRDQGNTEAFF.

The gene calls are TRBV21-1 and TRBJ2-7; the listed D gene, TRBD1, was not tested against the DNA. TRBV21-1 is a pseudogene. This CDR3 contains 17 residues. In DNA, the CDR3 is TGTGCCAGCAGCTCTCCAGGAAGGACAGACCTCTCCTACGAGCAGTACTTC. Residues: CASSSPGRTDLSYEQYF.